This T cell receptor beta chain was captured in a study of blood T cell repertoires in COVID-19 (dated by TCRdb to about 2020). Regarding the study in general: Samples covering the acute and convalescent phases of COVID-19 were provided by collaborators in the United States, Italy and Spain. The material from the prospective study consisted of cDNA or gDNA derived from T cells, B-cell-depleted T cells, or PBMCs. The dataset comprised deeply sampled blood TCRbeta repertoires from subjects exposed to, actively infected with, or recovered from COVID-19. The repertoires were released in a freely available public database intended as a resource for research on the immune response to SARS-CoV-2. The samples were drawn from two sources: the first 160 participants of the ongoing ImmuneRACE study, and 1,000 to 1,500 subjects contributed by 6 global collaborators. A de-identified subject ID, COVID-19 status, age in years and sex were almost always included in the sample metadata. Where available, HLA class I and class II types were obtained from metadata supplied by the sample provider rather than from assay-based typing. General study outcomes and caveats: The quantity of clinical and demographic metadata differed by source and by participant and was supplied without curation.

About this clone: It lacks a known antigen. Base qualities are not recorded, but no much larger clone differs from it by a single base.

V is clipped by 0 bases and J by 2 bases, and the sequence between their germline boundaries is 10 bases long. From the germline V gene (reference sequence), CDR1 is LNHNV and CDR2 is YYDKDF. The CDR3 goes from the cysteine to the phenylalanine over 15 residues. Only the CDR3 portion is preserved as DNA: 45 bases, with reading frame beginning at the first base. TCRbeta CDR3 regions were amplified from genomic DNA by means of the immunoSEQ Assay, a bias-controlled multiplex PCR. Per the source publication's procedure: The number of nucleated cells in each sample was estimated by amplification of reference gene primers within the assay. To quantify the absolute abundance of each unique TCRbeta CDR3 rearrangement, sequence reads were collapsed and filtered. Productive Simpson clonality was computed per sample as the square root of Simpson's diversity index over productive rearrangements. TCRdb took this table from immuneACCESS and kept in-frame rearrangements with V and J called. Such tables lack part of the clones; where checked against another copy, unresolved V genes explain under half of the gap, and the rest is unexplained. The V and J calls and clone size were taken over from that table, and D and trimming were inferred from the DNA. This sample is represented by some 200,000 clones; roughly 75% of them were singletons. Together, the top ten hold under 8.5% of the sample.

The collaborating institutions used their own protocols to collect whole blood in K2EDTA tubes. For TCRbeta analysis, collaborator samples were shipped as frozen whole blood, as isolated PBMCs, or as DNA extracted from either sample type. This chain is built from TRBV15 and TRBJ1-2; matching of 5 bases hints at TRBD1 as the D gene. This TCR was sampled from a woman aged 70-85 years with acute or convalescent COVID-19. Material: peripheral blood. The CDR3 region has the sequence CATSRDGRGNYGYTF. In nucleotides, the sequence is TGTGCCACCAGCAGAGATGGGCGGGGGAACTATGGCTACACCTTC. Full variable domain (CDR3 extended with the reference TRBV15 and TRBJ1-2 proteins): DAMVIQNPRYQVTQFGKPVTLSCSQTLNHNVMYWYQQKSSQAPKLLFHYYDKDFNNEADTPDNFQSRRPNTSFCFLDIRSPGLGDTAMYLCATSRDGRGNYGYTFGSGTRLTVV.